The clone carrying this TCR beta chain has only one observation. Antigen specificity is unknown. This sample is drawn from a study of T cell responses to AZD1222 COVID-19 vaccine. General study results and limits: Spike-specific TCR breadth and depth went up after people got two AZD1222 doses. The study sampled repertoires only after the peak T cell response. White British donors predominated, females outnumbered males, and clonal diversity was possibly underestimated. Across spike, vaccine-associated CD4 TCRs were found, dominant at 160-218 and 743-854.

Generated by immunoSEQ multiplex PCR, the TCRdb table keeps only in-frame clones and is missing some. In the table there are fewer than 200,000 clones, around 94% of which are singletons. This TCR came from an adult in good health. The input for sequencing was peripheral blood, taken on day 0 of AZD1222 vaccination.

CDR3: CAGEQGKGSPLHF. CDR3 DNA: TGTGCCGGGGAACAGGGGAAAGGTTCACCCCTCCACTTT. This chain uses TRBV6-5 with TRBJ1-6, with 7 bases that match TRBD1. The J segment lost 9 bases and the V segment lost 11 bases, leaving 10 bases of the junction unmatched. The CDR3 runs to 13 residues. Germline V gene data show CDR1 as MNHEY and CDR2 as SVGAGI.